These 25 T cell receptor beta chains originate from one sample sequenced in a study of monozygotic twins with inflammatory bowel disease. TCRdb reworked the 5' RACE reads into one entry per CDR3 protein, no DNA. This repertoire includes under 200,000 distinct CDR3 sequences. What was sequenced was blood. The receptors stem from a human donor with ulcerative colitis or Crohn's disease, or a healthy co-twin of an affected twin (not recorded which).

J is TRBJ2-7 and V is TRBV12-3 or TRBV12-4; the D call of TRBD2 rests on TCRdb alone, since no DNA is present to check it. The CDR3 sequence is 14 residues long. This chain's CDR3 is CASRVGEGVYEQYF.

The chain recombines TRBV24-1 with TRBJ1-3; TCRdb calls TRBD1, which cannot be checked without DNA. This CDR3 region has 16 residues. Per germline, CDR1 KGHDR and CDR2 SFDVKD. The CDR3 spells CATSAEIGGARNTIYF.

The CDR3 protein is CSATLAGSYNEQFF. V and J are TRBV20-1 and TRBJ2-1; TCRdb indicates TRBD2, and absent DNA this call remains unverified. Per germline, CDR1 DFQATT and CDR2 SNEGSKA (reference sequence). This CDR3 contains 14 residues.

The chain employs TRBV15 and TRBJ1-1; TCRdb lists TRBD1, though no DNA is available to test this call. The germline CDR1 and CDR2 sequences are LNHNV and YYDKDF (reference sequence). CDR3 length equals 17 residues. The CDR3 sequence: CATSSTRGISKNTEAFF.

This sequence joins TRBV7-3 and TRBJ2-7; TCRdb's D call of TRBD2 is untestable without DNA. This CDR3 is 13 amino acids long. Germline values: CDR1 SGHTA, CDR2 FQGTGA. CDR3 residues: CASSFLRESEQYF.

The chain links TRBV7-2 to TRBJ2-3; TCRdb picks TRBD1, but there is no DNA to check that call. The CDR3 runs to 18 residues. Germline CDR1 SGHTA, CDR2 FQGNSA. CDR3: CASSLAFRGGLSTDTQYF. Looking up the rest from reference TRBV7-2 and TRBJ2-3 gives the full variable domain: GAGVSQSPSNKVTEKGKDVELRCDPISGHTALYWYRQSLGQGLEFLIYFQGNSAPDKSGLPSDRFSAERTGGSVSTLTIQRTQQEDSAVYLCASSLAFRGGLSTDTQYFGPGTRLTVL.

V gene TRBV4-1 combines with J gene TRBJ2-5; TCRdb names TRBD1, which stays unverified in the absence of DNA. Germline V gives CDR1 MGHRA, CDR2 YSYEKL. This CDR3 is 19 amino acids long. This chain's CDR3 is CASSQDGSVDSGSKETQYF.

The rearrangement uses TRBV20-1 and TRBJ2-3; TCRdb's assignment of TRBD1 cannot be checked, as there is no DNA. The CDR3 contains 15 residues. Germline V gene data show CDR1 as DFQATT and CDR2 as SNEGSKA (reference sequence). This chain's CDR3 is CSANSDREEEDTQYF.

The CDR3 loop is CASSPTSGSYEQFF. This chain links TRBV5-5 with TRBJ2-1; checking the TCRdb D call of TRBD2 is not possible without DNA. The germline V gene has CDR1 SGHKS and CDR2 YYEKEE (reference sequence). The CDR3 totals 14 residues. Drawing the rest from reference TRBV5-5 and TRBJ2-1, the complete variable domain is DAGVTQSPTHLIKTRGQQVTLRCSPISGHKSVSWYQQVLGQGPQFIFQYYEKEERGRGNFPDRFSARQFPNYSSELNVNALLLGDSALYLCASSPTSGSYEQFFGPGTRLTVL.

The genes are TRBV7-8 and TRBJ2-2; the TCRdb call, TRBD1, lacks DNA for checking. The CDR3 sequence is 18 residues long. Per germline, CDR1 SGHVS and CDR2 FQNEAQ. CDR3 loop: CASSLAWTGKSNTGELFF.

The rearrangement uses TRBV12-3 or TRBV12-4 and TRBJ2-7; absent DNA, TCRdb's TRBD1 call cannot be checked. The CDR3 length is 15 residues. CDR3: CASSFLPGRSNEQYF.

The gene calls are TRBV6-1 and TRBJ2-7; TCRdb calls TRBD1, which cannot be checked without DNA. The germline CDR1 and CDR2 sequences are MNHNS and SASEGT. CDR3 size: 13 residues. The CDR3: CASSGGNSYEQYF.

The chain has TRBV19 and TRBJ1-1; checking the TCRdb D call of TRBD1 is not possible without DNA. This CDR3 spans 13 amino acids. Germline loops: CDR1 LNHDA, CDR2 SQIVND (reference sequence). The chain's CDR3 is CASSIGPLTEAFF. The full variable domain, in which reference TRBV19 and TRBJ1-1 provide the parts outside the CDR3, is DGGITQSPKYLFRKEGQNVTLSCEQNLNHDAMYWYRQDPGQGLRLIYYSQIVNDFQKGDIAEGYSVSREKKESFPLTVTSAQKNPTAFYLCASSIGPLTEAFFGQGTRLTVV.

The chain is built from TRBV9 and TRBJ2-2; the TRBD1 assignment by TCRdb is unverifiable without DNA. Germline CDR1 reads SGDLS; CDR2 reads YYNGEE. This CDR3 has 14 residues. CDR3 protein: CASSVQGNTGELFF.

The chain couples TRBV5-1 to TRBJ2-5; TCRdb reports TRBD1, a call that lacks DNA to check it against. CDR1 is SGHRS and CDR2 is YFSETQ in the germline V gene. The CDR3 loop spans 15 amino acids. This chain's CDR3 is CASNELPGGGETQYF.

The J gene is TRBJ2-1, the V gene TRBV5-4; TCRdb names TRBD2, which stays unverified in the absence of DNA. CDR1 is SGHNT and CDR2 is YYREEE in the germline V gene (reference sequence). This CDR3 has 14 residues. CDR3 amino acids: CASSLAGLDNEQFF.

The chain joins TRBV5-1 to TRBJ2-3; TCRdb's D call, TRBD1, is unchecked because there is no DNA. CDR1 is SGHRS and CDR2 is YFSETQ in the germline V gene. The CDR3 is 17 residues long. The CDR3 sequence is CASSLERAGGSTDTQYF.

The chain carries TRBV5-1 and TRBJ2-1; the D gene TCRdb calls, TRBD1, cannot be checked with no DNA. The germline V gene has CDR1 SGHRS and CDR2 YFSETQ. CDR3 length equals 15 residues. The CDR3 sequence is CASKWGGHGYNEQFF.

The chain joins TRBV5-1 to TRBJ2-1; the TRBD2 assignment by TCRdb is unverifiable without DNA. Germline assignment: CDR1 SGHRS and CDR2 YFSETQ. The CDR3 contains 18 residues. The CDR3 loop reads CASSLRLAGVSRDNEQFF.

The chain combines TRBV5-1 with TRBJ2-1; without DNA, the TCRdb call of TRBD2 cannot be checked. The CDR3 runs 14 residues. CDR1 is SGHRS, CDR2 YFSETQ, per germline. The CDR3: CASSFQREFDEQFF.

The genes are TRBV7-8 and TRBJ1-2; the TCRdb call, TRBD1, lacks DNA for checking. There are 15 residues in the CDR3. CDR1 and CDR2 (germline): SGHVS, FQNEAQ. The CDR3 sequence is CASSFEAGYNYGYTF.

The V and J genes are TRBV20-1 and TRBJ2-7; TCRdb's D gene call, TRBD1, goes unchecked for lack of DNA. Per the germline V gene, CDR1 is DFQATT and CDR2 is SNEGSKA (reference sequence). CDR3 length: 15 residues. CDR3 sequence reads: CSASWGTDSSYEQYF.

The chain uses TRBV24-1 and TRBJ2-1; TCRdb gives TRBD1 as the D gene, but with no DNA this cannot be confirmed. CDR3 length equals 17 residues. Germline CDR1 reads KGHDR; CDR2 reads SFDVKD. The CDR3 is CATSDSKLVGRGDEQFF.

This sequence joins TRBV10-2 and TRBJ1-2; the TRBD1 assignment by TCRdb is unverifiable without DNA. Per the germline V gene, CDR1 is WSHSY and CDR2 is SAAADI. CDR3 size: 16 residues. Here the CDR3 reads CASSEPSRGFYYGYTF.

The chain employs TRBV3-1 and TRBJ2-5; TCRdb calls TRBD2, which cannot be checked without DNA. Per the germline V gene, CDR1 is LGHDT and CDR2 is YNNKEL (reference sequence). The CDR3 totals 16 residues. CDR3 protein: CASSQDMAGGRETQYF.